These T cell receptor beta chains were read from a single sample in a study of blood T cell repertoires in COVID-19. This table comes from immunoSEQ multiplex PCR, and its TCRdb copy is limited to in-frame clones, with some not included. The sample yields approximately 240,000 clones, 88% seen once. The specimen sequenced was peripheral blood. Source of these receptors: a woman between 35 and 50 years old who had recovered from COVID-19. CDR3s include the opening cysteine and the closing phenylalanine or tryptophan. D genes are given only for firm matches. Size values are once, few and many counts, or a class for expanded clones, and some rows have none.

D gene	clone size	V gene	J gene	CDR3 protein	CDR3 DNA
TRBD2	few	TRBV6-4	TRBJ2-1	CASSATSGRGNEQFF	TGTGCCAGCAGTGCCACTAGCGGGAGGGGGAATGAGCAGTTCTTC
-	once	TRBV4-2	TRBJ2-1	CASSQESRGGRKQFF	TGTGCCAGCAGCCAAGAAAGTAGGGGGGGGAGGAAGCAGTTCTTC
TRBD2	-	TRBV5-4	TRBJ2-7	CASSLDPTSIYEQYF	TGTGCCAGCAGCTTAGACCCGACTAGCATTTACGAGCAGTACTTC
-	-	TRBV5-6	TRBJ2-4	CASSPPGAKNIQYF	TGTGCCAGCAGCCCTCCGGGGGCCAAAAACATTCAGTACTTC
TRBD1	-	TRBV7-9	TRBJ1-3	CASSLGQGAGNTIYF	TGTGCCAGCAGCTTAGGACAGGGAGCCGGAAACACCATATATTTT
-	-	TRBV7-8	TRBJ2-2	CASSLIGGPYTGELFF	TGTGCCAGCAGCTTAATCGGGGGGCCCTACACCGGGGAGCTGTTTTTT
-	-	TRBV28	TRBJ1-5	CASSLPTATGGNQPQHF	TGTGCCAGCAGTTTACCGACAGCGACGGGGGGCAATCAGCCCCAGCATTTT
TRBD1	few	TRBV2	TRBJ1-2	CASMGQGAPYYGYTF	TGTGCCAGTATGGGACAGGGGGCCCCCTATTATGGCTACACCTTC
-	-	TRBV4-2	TRBJ2-7	CASSQGQGTYEQYF	TGTGCCAGCAGCCAAGGTCAGGGGACGTACGAGCAGTACTTC
-	-	TRBV9	TRBJ1-3	CASSVAGSGSGNTIYF	TGTGCCAGCAGCGTAGCTGGTTCCGGCTCTGGAAACACCATATATTTT
-	-	TRBV3-1/TRBV3-2	TRBJ1-2	CASSQGDKGPPGGYTF	TGTGCCAGCAGCCAAGGGGACAAGGGACCCCCCGGTGGCTACACCTTC
-	many	TRBV5-4	TRBJ1-1	CASSPRANTEAFF	TGTGCCAGCAGCCCGAGGGCCAACACTGAAGCTTTCTTT
-	few	TRBV7-3	TRBJ2-2	CASSLTGGLNTGELFF	TGTGCCAGCAGCTTAACGGGGGGACTGAACACCGGGGAGCTGTTTTTT
TRBD1	-	TRBV5-4	TRBJ1-6	CASSIGTGGISPLHF	TGTGCCAGCAGCATAGGGACAGGGGGCATTTCACCCCTCCACTTT
TRBD2	-	TRBV18	TRBJ2-7	CASSALAGPYEQYF	TGTGCCAGCTCGGCCCTAGCGGGTCCCTACGAGCAGTACTTC
-	-	TRBV6-2/TRBV6-3	TRBJ1-1	CASSYRGGTEAFF	TGTGCCAGCAGTTACCGGGGGGGCACTGAAGCTTTCTTT
TRBD1	-	TRBV19	TRBJ1-2	CASHKDRGYGYTF	TGTGCCAGTCATAAGGACAGGGGCTATGGCTACACCTTC
-	-	TRBV10-3	TRBJ1-3	CAISPGINSGNTIYF	TGTGCCATCAGCCCAGGGATCAACTCTGGAAACACCATATATTTT
-	-	TRBV14	TRBJ2-4	CASSQARGAKNIQYF	TGTGCCAGCAGCCAAGCCAGGGGAGCCAAAAACATTCAGTACTTC
-	-	TRBV2	TRBJ2-1	CASSEVAPGRNEQFF	TGTGCCAGCAGTGAAGTAGCCCCCGGAAGGAATGAGCAGTTCTTC
-	-	TRBV7-2	TRBJ1-4	CASSLEYRAVANEKLFF	TGTGCCAGCAGCTTAGAGTACAGGGCTGTGGCTAATGAAAAACTGTTTTTT
-	-	TRBV19	TRBJ1-1	CAAHGGKTEAFF	TGTGCCGCCCATGGGGGGAAAACTGAAGCTTTCTTT
TRBD2	-	TRBV3-1/TRBV3-2	TRBJ2-3	CASSRREASTDTQYF	TGTGCCAGCAGCCGACGGGAGGCCAGCACAGATACGCAGTATTTT
-	-	TRBV7-8	TRBJ1-5	CASSPQGNQPQHF	TGTGCCAGCAGCCCCCAGGGTAATCAGCCCCAGCATTTT
-	-	TRBV4-2	TRBJ2-4	CASSQDMEGQNIQYF	TGTGCCAGCAGCCAAGATATGGAGGGGCAAAACATTCAGTACTTC
-	-	TRBV6-2/TRBV6-3	TRBJ1-6	CASSYPPHRAGNSPLHF	TGTGCCAGCAGTTACCCCCCCCACAGGGCTGGAAATTCACCCCTCCACTTT